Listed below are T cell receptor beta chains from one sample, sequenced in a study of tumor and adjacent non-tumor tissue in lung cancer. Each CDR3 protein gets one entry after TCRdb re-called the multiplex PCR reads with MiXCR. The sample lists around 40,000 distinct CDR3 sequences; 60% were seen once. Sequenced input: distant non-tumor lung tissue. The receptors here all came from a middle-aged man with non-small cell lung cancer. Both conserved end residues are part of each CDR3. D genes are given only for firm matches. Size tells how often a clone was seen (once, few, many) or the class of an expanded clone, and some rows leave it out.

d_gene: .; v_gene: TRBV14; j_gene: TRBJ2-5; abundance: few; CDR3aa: CASSQRLGRIQETQYF; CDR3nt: TGTGCCAGCAGCCAAAGATTAGGGAGGATCCAAGAGACCCAGTACTTC
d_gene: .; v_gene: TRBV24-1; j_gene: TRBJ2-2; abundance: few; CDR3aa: CATSGQGYTGELFF; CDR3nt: TGTGCCACCAGTGGGCAAGGGTACACCGGGGAGCTGTTTTTT
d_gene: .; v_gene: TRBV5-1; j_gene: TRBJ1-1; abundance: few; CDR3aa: CASSSPMTGQRSEAFF; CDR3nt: TGCGCCAGCAGCTCCCCTATGACAGGTCAGAGGTCTGAAGCTTTCTTT
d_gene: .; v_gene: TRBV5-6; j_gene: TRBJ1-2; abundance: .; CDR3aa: CASSLAEDDGYTF; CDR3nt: TGTGCCAGCAGCTTGGCGGAGGACGATGGCTACACGTTC
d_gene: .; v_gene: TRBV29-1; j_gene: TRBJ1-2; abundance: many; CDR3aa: CSVEVDTLDYGYTF; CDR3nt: TGCAGCGTTGAAGTAGATACCCTTGACTATGGCTACACCTTC
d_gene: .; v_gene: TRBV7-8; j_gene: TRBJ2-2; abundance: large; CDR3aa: CASSSSHSNTGELFF; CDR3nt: TGTGCCAGCAGCTCATCCCACTCGAACACCGGGGAGCTGTTTTTT
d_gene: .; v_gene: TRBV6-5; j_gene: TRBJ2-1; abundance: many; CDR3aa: CASSYSAWVNEQFF; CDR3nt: TGTGCCAGCAGTTACTCAGCGTGGGTCAATGAGCAGTTCTTC
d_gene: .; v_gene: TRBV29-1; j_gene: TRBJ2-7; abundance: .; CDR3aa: CSAEQRYGQYF; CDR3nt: TGCAGCGCTGAACAACGATACGGGCAGTACTTC
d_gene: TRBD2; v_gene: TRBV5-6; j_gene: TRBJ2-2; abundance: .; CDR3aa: CASKLAEGPGTGELFF; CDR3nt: TGTGCCAGCAAACTAGCGGAAGGGCCGGGCACCGGGGAACTGTTTTTT
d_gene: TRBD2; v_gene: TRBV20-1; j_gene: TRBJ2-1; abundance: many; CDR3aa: CSASAGLAGHNEQFF; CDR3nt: TGCAGTGCTTCCGCGGGACTAGCGGGACACAATGAGCAGTTCTTC
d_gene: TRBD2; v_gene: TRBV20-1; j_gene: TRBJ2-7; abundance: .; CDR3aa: CSASGQGTSGSSRKQYF; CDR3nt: TGCAGTGCTAGCGGGCAGGGGACTAGTGGGAGTTCGCGGAAGCAGTACTTC
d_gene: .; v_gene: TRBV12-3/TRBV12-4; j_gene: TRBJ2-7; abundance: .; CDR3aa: CASGPGTAYEQYF; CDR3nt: TGTGCCAGCGGCCCAGGCACGGCATATGAGCAATACTTC
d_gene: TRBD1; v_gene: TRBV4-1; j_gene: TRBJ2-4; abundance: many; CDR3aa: CASSQGTGQGAKNIQYF; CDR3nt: TGCGCCAGCAGCCAGGGGACGGGACAGGGGGCCAAAAACATTCAGTACTTC
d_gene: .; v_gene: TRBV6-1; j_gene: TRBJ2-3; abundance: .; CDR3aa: CAGTTTASTDTQYF; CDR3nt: TGTGCCGGCACCACGACGGCTAGCACAGATACGCAGTATTTT
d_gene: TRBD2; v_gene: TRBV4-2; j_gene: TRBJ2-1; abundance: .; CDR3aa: CANSPFQREKGSGEQFF; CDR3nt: TGTGCCAACAGCCCCTTCCAGCGGGAGAAAGGATCGGGTGAGCAATTCTTC
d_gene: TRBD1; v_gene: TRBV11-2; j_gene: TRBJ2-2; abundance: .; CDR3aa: CASSLRQGSTGELFF; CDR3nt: TGTGCCAGTAGCTTAAGACAGGGGAGCACCGGGGAGCTGTTTTTT
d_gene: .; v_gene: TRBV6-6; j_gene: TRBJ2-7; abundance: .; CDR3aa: CASSYFEQEQSYEQYF; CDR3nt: TGTGCCAGCAGTTACTTCGAGCAGGAACAGTCCTACGAGCAGTATTTC
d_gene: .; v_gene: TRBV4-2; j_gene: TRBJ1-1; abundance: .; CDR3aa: CASNQGWDTEAFF; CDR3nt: TGTGCCAGCAACCAAGGGTGGGACACTGAAGCTTTCTTT
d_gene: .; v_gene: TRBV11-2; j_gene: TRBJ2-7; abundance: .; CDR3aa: CTSSLGRSARGSHEQYF; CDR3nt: TGTACCAGTAGCTTAGGAAGATCCGCTCGGGGGTCCCACGAGCAGTACTTC
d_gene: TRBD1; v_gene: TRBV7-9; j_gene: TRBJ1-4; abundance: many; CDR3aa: CASTGGRTNEKLFF; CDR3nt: TGTGCCTCAACAGGGGGAAGAACTAATGAAAAACTGTTTTTT
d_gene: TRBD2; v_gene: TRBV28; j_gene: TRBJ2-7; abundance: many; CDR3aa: CASSFHRGAGAYEQYF; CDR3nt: TGTGCCAGCAGTTTTCATCGTGGAGCGGGAGCCTACGAGCAGTACTTC
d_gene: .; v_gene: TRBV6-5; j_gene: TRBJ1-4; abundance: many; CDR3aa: CASSPSGWEKLFF; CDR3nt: TGTGCCAGCAGTCCCTCTGGTTGGGAAAAACTGTTTTTT
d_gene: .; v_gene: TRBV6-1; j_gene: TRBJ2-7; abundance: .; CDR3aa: CVSRGDTSSYEQYF; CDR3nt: TGTGTCAGCAGGGGTGACACCTCCTCCTACGAGCAGTACTTC
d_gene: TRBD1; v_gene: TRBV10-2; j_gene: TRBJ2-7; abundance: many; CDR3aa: CASGFGQGDKQYF; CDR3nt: TGCGCCAGCGGGTTTGGGCAGGGGGACAAGCAGTACTTC